The clone carrying this TCR beta chain came up many times. This entry comes from a study of cytomegalovirus exposure and HLA in healthy donors. Study-wide background: Within an early data release were roughly 90 million unique TCRs drawn from HLA-typed donors.

The study ran its PCR with 60 Vbeta and 13 Jbeta primers. Data came from immunoSEQ multiplex PCR; TCRdb stores just in-frame clones and leaves some out. Among under 150,000 clones listed, nearly 80% were seen once. Sequenced: PBMCs. This TCR was sampled from a male donor in good health and CMV-seronegative.

The CDR3 DNA sequence: TGTGCCAGCAGTTACATCCGGACAGGGACCACCGGGGAGCTGTTTTTT. Protein sequence: CASSYIRTGTTGELFF. This chain links TRBV6-6 with TRBJ2-2; 8 bases line up with TRBD1. Germline V gene sequence: CDR1 MNHNY, CDR2 SVGAGI (reference sequence). The V and J ends lost 2 bases and 4 bases, in that order; junction bases with no gene match: 6. The CDR3 covers 16 residues.